The 18 T cell receptor beta chains below come from one sample, sequenced in a study of blood T cell repertoires in COVID-19. TCRdb's copy holds only in-frame clones and misses some; the assay was immunoSEQ multiplex PCR. The sample includes about 81,000 clones, roughly 90% of them seen just once. The sample taken for sequencing was PBMCs or T cells enriched from blood (not recorded which). These TCRs come from a woman in her fifties or sixties with acute COVID-19.

The V gene is TRBV7-9, the J gene TRBJ2-7; 9 nucleotides align to TRBD1. Germline values: CDR1 SEHNR, CDR2 FQNEAQ (reference sequence). The CDR3 is 15 residues long. Unmatched junction bases numbered 5, after V lost 5 bases and J lost 0 bases. The CDR3 is CASSHGQGPSYEQYF. As DNA, the CDR3 is TGTGCCAGCAGCCACGGACAGGGGCCCTCCTACGAGCAGTACTTC.

The J gene is TRBJ1-2, the V gene TRBV19; no definite D call. Germline CDR1 reads LNHDA; CDR2 reads SQIVND (reference sequence). The ends were cut back, 3 bases at V and 3 bases at J, with 5 bases in the middle. The CDR3 has 12 residues. The chain's CDR3 is CASSIQDYGYTF. The CDR3 coding sequence is TGTGCCAGTAGTATTCAGGACTATGGCTACACCTTC.

This chain connects TRBV7-2 to TRBJ2-1; 9 bases are a match to TRBD2. CDR3 size: 15 residues. The V gene's germline CDR1 is SGHTA and CDR2 FQGNSA. The V and J ends lost 5 bases and 4 bases, in that order; junction bases with no gene match: 6. In DNA, the CDR3 is TGTGCCAGCAGCCCGAGAGCGGGAGGTTACAATGAGCAGTTCTTC. It is translated as CASSPRAGGYNEQFF.

The V and J genes are TRBV7-9 and TRBJ2-5, with 9 bases lining up with TRBD1. Germline lookup yields CDR1 SEHNR and CDR2 FQNEAQ (reference sequence). The V gene end was trimmed by 2 bases and the J gene end by 4 bases; junction bases not matched to a gene: 5. The CDR3 is 15 residues long. The CDR3 DNA reads TGTGCCAGCAGCTTACCACAGGGGGCTAGAGAGACCCAGTACTTC. Its protein is CASSLPQGARETQYF.

CDR3 bases: TGTGCCTGGAGCGGGGACACAAATCAGCCCCAGCATTTT. Its translation: CAWSGDTNQPQHF. This chain uses TRBV30 with TRBJ1-5; D might be TRBD1 (6 bases). From germline, CDR1 is GTSNPN and CDR2 SVGIG (reference sequence). This CDR3 region has 13 residues. Trimming took 3 bases from V and 4 from J, leaving 10 bases between them.

This rearrangement joins TRBV10-3 to TRBJ2-5; TRBD2 might be the D (6 bases). The CDR3 runs 13 residues. The germline CDR1 and CDR2 sequences are ENHRY and SYGVKD. The V end lost 3 bases, the J end lost 4 bases, and 9 bases lay between the germline ends. CDR3 amino acids: CAISELAGETQYF. CDR3 in DNA: TGTGCCATCAGTGAACTAGCTGGAGAGACCCAGTACTTC.

The rearrangement links TRBV30 to TRBJ1-3; 8 bases are shared with TRBD1. The CDR3 contains 16 residues. The ends lost 1 base at V and 0 bases at J; junction bases unmatched: 5. Looked up from germline, CDR1 is GTSNPN and CDR2 is SVGIG (reference sequence). CDR3 DNA sequence: TGTGCCTGGAGTGCGGCAGGGGGCTTCTCTGGAAACACCATATATTTT. The encoded protein is CAWSAAGGFSGNTIYF.

This clone was counted between two and nine times. The CDR3: CASSVQGSKRLEYNEQFF. CDR3 coding DNA: TGTGCCAGCAGTGTGCAGGGCTCTAAAAGACTGGAGTACAATGAGCAGTTCTTC. The rearrangement links TRBV6-1 to TRBJ2-1, with TRBD1 as a possible D gene (5 bases). The germline CDR1 and CDR2 sequences are MNHNS and SASEGT. This CDR3 is built from 18 residues. Trimming stripped 4 bases from V and 4 bases from J, with 23 bases between.

A few counts support this clone. This chain joins TRBV7-9 and TRBJ2-1; D remains unclear. Germline CDR1 and CDR2: SEHNR and FQNEAQ (reference sequence). The CDR3 is 12 amino acids. The V end lost 8 bases, the J end lost 8 bases, and 13 bases lay between the germline ends. This CDR3 is CASGGVLDEQFF. Written as DNA, the CDR3 is TGTGCCAGCGGCGGAGTTTTGGATGAGCAGTTCTTC.

The chain links TRBV24-1 to TRBJ1-1; D possibly corresponds to TRBD1 (5 bases). Trimming cost V 9 bases and J 1 base, with 11 bases left between them. This CDR3 has 13 residues. Germline V gene lookup returns CDR1 KGHDR and CDR2 SFDVKD. In DNA, the CDR3 is TGTGCCACCCACCCAGGGCAGAACACTGAAGCTTTCTTT. It is translated as CATHPGQNTEAFF.

The V gene is TRBV5-1, the J gene TRBJ2-1, with D possibly being TRBD1 (5 bases). V was pared by 0 bases and J by 8 bases, with 9 bases between. Germline CDR1 reads SGHRS; CDR2 reads YFSETQ. The CDR3 contains 13 residues. The CDR3 sequence: CASSLGQSDEQFF. CDR3 DNA sequence: TGCGCCAGCAGCTTGGGACAGTCGGATGAGCAGTTCTTC.

The chain couples TRBV5-1 to TRBJ2-1, with TRBD1 matching over 11 bases. Germline CDR1 is SGHRS and CDR2 is YFSETQ. This CDR3 comprises 15 residues. The V segment lost 4 bases and the J segment 4 bases; nucleotides outside the gene matches: 4. CDR3 coding DNA: TGCGCCAGCAGCGTCGGACAGGGGGCATACAATGAGCAGTTCTTC. Encoded protein: CASSVGQGAYNEQFF.

The J gene is TRBJ2-7, the V gene TRBV2; D might be TRBD1 (5 bases). Trimming removed 6 bases at V and 2 bases at J, with 17 bases between. CDR1 and CDR2 from the germline V gene are SNHLY and FYNNEI. This CDR3 has 15 amino acids. The CDR3 DNA is TGTGCCAGCAGACAGGACCGCCTTTCTACCTACGAGCAGTACTTC. It encodes CASRQDRLSTYEQYF.

This rearrangement joins TRBV5-5 to TRBJ2-7; no definite D call. Trimming stripped 2 bases from V and 5 bases from J, with 11 bases between. Germline assignment: CDR1 SGHKS and CDR2 YYEKEE (reference sequence). The CDR3 extends over 13 amino acids. The CDR3 sequence is CASSFSVGNEQYF. CDR3 bases: TGTGCCAGCAGCTTTTCGGTCGGTAACGAGCAGTACTTC.

This chain uses TRBV7-6 with TRBJ1-4, with D possibly being TRBD1 (5 bases). Germline loops: CDR1 SGHVS, CDR2 FNYEAQ. The V end was cut by 0 bases, the J end by 6 bases, with 8 bases between. This CDR3 spans 14 amino acids. The CDR3 region has the DNA TGTGCCAGCAGCTTAGCCCGGGGGGATGAAAAACTGTTTTTT. It codes for CASSLARGDEKLFF.

The chain is built from TRBV4-1 and TRBJ1-3; no clear D. Trimming shortened V by 6 bases and J by 0 bases, and 15 bases separated the two germline ends. The CDR3 spans 16 residues. The germline V gene encodes CDR1 MGHRA and CDR2 YSYEKL. The CDR3 DNA reads as TGCGCCAGCAGTCTATATGTGACTGGCTCTGGAAACACCATATATTTT. It codes for CASSLYVTGSGNTIYF.

J is TRBJ1-5 and V is TRBV18; TRBD1 aligns across 8 bases. Germline V lookup: CDR1 KGHSH, CDR2 LQKENI. V gave up 5 bases and J gave up 2 bases; unmatched junction bases: 2. CDR3 length: 14 amino acids. In nucleotides, the CDR3 is TGTGCCAGCTCAGTGGACAGGGGCAATCAGCCCCAGCATTTT. As protein: CASSVDRGNQPQHF.

The chain has TRBV12-5 and TRBJ1-1, with D unresolved. This CDR3 has 13 amino acids. Trimming left V 11 bases short and J 5 bases short, with 18 bases between. Germline assignment: CDR1 LGHNT and CDR2 FRNRAP. This CDR3 reads CAALGSYGTEAFF. The CDR3 coding sequence is TGTGCTGCTCTGGGGAGTTATGGAACTGAAGCTTTCTTT.